This TCR beta chain was recovered during a study of beta chain features in type 1 diabetes. For the study at large: Cell yields, gender and age were similar in healthy donors and patients.

Regarding the study as a whole: Type 1 diabetes patients had moderately but significantly shorter TCRB CDR3s in all four CD4+ subsets. Across patients, naive, central memory and Treg TCRB repertoires exhibited apparently greater similarity than was observed across healthy donors.

Per the germline V gene, CDR1 is MNHEY and CDR2 is SVGAGI. V lost 5 bases, J lost 0 bases, and 11 bases lay in between. CDR3 size: 14 residues. Sequenced material consisted of expressed TCRB transcripts (all of the isolated RNA was reverse transcribed). Assay: immunoSEQ multiplex PCR; the TCRdb copy retains only in-frame clones and omits some. There are about 340,000 clones in the sample; roughly 8% occur only once, and 0.44% lies in the top ten. Turning to this clone: Its antigen remains unidentified.

Cell sorting via CD45RO/CCR7/CD25/CD127/CD95/CD27 was performed to obtain CD4+ naive, central memory, regulatory and stem cell-like memory cells. This chain connects TRBV6-5 to TRBJ2-7; D not certain. The sample comprised central memory CD4+ T cells from blood. This receptor was identified in a woman between 18 and 29 years old in good health. CDR3 in amino acids: CASSPQSHSYEQYF. CDR3 nucleotide sequence: TGTGCCAGCAGTCCACAATCCCACTCCTACGAGCAGTACTTC.